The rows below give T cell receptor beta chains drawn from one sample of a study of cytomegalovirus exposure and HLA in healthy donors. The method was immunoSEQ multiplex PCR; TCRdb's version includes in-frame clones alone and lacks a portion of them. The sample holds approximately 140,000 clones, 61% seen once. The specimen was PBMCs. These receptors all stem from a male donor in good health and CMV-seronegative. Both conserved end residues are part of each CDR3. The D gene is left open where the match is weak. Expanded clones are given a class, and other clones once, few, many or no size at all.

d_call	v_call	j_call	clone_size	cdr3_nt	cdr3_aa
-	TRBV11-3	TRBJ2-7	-	TGTGCCAGCAGCCCGGGGGATTCCTACGAGCAGTACTTC	CASSPGDSYEQYF
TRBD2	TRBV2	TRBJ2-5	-	TGTGCCAGCAGCGGACTAGCGGGGTCGTCCCAGTACTTC	CASSGLAGSSQYF
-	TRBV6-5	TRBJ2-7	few	TGTGCCAGCAGTTACTCGGACCCCAGGGGTAGCTACGAGCAGTACTTC	CASSYSDPRGSYEQYF
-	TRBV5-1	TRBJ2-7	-	TGCGCCAGCAGGACCTTACAGGGCTACGAGCAGTACTTC	CASRTLQGYEQYF
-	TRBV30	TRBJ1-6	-	TGTGCCTGGAGCGTTAGGAGGGACCGCAATTCACCCCTCCACTTT	CAWSVRRDRNSPLHF
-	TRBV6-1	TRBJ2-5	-	TGTGCCAGCAGTCAGACTAGGCGGTCCCAAGAGACCCAGTACTTC	CASSQTRRSQETQYF
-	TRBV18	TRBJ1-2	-	TGTGCCAGCTCCCCTACAGGGAGGGGACAAGACTATGGCTACACCTTC	CASSPTGRGQDYGYTF
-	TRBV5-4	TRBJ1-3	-	TGTGAATGGGGACACTCTGGAAACACCATATATTTT	CEWGHSGNTIYF
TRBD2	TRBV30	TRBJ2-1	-	TGTGCCTGGAGTGCCGGGGCGGGGGGGGGTTTCAATGAGCAGTTCTTC	CAWSAGAGGGFNEQFF
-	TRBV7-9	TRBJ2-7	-	TGTGCCAGCAGCTTAGCGGGGGGTCGGCGCTACGAGCAGTACTTC	CASSLAGGRRYEQYF
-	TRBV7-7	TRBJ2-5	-	TGTGCCAGCAGCTCATTAGGGGGTGGGCAAGAGACCCAGTACTTC	CASSSLGGGQETQYF
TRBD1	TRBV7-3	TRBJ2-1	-	TGTGCCAGCAGTTTACCATCCGGGACAGGGGGTAATGAGCAGTTCTTC	CASSLPSGTGGNEQFF
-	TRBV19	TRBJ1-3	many	TGTGCCAGTAGTTCAATCCGACAGAGCTCTGGAAACACCATATATTTT	CASSSIRQSSGNTIYF
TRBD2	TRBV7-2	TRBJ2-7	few	TGTGCCAGCAGCTTGTTGAACGGGGGGACTTACGAGCAGTACTTC	CASSLLNGGTYEQYF
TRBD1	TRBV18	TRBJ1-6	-	TGTGCCAGCTCAATCGGACAGGATAATTCACCCCTCCACTTT	CASSIGQDNSPLHF
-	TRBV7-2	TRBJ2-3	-	TGTGCCAGCAGCTTAGTGGCCGGGTCTGATACGCAGTATTTT	CASSLVAGSDTQYF
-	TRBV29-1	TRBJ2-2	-	TGCAGCGCCGTGGGGCGGACAAACACCGGGGAGCTGTTTTTT	CSAVGRTNTGELFF
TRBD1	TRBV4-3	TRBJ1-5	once	TGCGCCAGCAGCCAAGATGCAGGGGGCGGTCAGCCCCAGCATTTT	CASSQDAGGGQPQHF
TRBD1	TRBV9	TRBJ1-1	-	TGTGCCAGCAGCGGCGACAGGGCGGACACTGAAGCTTTCTTT	CASSGDRADTEAFF
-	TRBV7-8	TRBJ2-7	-	TGTGCCAGCAGCCTACGAACGCATTACGAGCAGTACTTC	CASSLRTHYEQYF
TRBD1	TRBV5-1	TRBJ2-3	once	TGCGCCAGCACCCCGCAGGGGGCGGCGAGTACGCAGTATTTT	CASTPQGAASTQYF
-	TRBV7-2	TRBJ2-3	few	TGTGCCAGCAGAGCGGCGGGGGCCCTCACAGATACGCAGTATTTT	CASRAAGALTDTQYF
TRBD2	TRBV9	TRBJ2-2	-	TGTGCCAGCAGCGTAACTAGCGGCTCGAACACCGGGGAGCTGTTTTTT	CASSVTSGSNTGELFF
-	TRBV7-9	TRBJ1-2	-	TGTGCCAGCAGCTCCGCCCCCGGGACAACCCTCCCTAACTATGGCTACACCTTC	CASSSAPGTTLPNYGYTF
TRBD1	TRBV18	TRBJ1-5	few	TGTGCCAGCTCCCCGACCGGGACAGGGGGGGCTCAGCCCCAGCATTTT	CASSPTGTGGAQPQHF
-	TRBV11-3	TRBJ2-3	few	TGTGCCAGCAGCGCGGGGACGGCACGAACTAGCACAGATACGCAGTATTTT	CASSAGTARTSTDTQYF
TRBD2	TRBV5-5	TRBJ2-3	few	TGTGCCAGCAGCTTAGAGTTACAGCGGGGGCTGGGAGATACGCAGTATTTT	CASSLELQRGLGDTQYF
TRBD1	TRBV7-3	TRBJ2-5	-	TGTGCCAGCAGCCCCAACAGGGGGCAGGGAGAGACCCAGTACTTC	CASSPNRGQGETQYF
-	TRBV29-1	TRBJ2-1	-	TGCAGTTCCTCGGGATGGATCAATGAGCAGTTCTTC	CSSSGWINEQFF
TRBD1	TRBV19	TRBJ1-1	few	TGTGCCAGTAGTATCACAGGGGGCGTGGGTGAAGCTTTCTTT	CASSITGGVGEAFF
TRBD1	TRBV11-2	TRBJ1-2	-	TGTGCCAGCAGCTTTCAGGGGGCCAGTGGCTACACCTTC	CASSFQGASGYTF
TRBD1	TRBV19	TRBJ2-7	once	TGTGCCAGTAGTCATGACAGGGCACGTCTAGTCGCGGAGCAGTACTTC	CASSHDRARLVAEQYF
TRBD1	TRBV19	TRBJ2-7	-	TGTGCCAGTAGTTCGAGGACAGGGGCCTACGAGCAGTACTTC	CASSSRTGAYEQYF
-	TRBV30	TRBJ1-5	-	TGTGCCTGGAGTGGACAGAGCAATCAGCCCCAGCATTTT	CAWSGQSNQPQHF
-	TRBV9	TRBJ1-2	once	TGTGCCAGCAGCGTAGTGGGGCGTGGCTACACCTTC	CASSVVGRGYTF
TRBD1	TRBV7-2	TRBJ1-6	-	TGTGCCAGCACCCGGACAGGGGGGATTGATTCACCCCTCCACTTT	CASTRTGGIDSPLHF
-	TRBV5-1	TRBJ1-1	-	TGCGCCAGCAGCTTAGATCCTCCGGGACACACCACAATAGAGGCTTTCTTT	CASSLDPPGHTTIEAFF
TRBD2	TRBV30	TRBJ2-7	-	TGTGCCTGGAGTCCTCGACTAGCGGGGGTTTACGAGCAGTACTTC	CAWSPRLAGVYEQYF
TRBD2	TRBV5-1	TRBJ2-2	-	TGCGCCAGCAGCTTGGCTAGCGGGGGGGTCGCGGTTACCCCCGGGGAGCTGTTTTTT	CASSLASGGVAVTPGELFF